This T cell receptor beta chain was obtained from a study of blood T cell repertoires in COVID-19. Study overall: T cells, B-cell-depleted T cells, or PBMCs supplied cDNA or gDNA.

Here immunoSEQ multiplex PCR was the method, and the copy in TCRdb shows in-frame clones only, minus some. Among approximately 470,000 clones listed, roughly 87% were seen once. Those enrolled, adults aged roughly 18 to 89 years, came from about 24 US areas. Researchers sorted participants into cohorts using their self-reported clinical history. Recovery meant two consecutive negative NP/OP PCR tests, professional clearance, or resolved symptoms. Between the trimmed V and J ends, which lost 2 bases and 3 bases, there was a span of 13 bases. Germline V gene data show CDR1 as MNHNY and CDR2 as SVGAGI (reference sequence). CDR3 length equals 15 residues.

This receptor was identified in a woman under 30 who had recovered from COVID-19. Source material: PBMCs or T cells enriched from blood (not recorded which). V gene TRBV6-6 combines with J gene TRBJ1-1; D is perhaps TRBD1 (6 bases). The CDR3 coding sequence is TGTGCCAGCAGTTACGCGGGGGCGCGGGACACTGAAGCTTTCTTT. As protein: CASSYAGARDTEAFF.